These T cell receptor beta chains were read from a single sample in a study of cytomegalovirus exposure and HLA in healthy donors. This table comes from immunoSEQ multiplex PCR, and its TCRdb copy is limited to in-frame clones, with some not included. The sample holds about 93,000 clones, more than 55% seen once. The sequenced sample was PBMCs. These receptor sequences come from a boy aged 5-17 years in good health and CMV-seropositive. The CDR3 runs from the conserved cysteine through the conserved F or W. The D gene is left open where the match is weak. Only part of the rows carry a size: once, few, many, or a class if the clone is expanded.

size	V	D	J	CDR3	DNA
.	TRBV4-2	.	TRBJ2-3	CASSQDAVGLNTDTQYF	TGTGCCAGCAGCCAAGATGCAGTTGGACTGAACACAGATACGCAGTATTTT
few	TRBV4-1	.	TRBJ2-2	CASRITGRNTGELFF	TGCGCCAGCAGAATTACAGGGAGAAACACCGGGGAGCTGTTTTTT
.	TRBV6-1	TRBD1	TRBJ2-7	CASSPGTGGNEQYF	TGTGCCAGCAGTCCCGGGACAGGGGGCAACGAGCAGTACTTC
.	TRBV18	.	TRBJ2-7	CASSYRAYEQYF	TGTGCCAGCTCCTACAGGGCGTACGAGCAGTACTTC
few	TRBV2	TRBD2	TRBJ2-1	CASSGSGGAYNEQFF	TGTGCCAGCAGTGGTAGCGGGGGGGCCTACAATGAGCAGTTCTTC
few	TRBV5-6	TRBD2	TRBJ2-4	CASSFGGAKNIQYF	TGTGCCAGCAGCTTCGGGGGGGCCAAAAACATTCAGTACTTC
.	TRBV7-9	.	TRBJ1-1	CASSLETLSNTEAFF	TGTGCCAGCAGCTTAGAGACACTTTCTAACACTGAAGCTTTCTTT
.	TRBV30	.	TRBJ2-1	CAWSGGPTGGAYNEQFF	TGTGCCTGGAGTGGCGGGCCAACCGGGGGAGCTTACAATGAGCAGTTCTTC
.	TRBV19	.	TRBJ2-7	CASSIAQGMTYEQYF	TGTGCCAGTAGTATAGCCCAGGGGATGACCTACGAGCAGTACTTC
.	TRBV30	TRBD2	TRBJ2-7	CAWSKGLASYEQYF	TGTGCCTGGAGTAAGGGACTAGCTTCCTACGAGCAGTACTTC
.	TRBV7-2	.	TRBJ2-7	CASSFFEEGEQYF	TGTGCCAGCAGCTTTTTCGAGGAGGGCGAGCAGTACTTC
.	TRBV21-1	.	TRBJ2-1	CASSGRTSGAYNEQFF	TGTGCCAGCAGCGGACGGACTAGCGGGGCCTACAATGAGCAGTTCTTC
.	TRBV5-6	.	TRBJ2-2	CASSLLSGKNTGELFF	TGTGCCAGCAGCCTACTTAGCGGAAAGAACACCGGGGAGCTGTTTTTT
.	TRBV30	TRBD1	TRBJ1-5	CAWATGGDQPQHF	TGTGCCTGGGCGACAGGGGGCGATCAGCCCCAGCATTTT
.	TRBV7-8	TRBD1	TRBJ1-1	CASSLATGGTEAFF	TGTGCCAGCAGCTTAGCTACAGGGGGAACTGAAGCTTTCTTT
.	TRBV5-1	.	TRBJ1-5	CARRRDKNQPQHF	TGCGCCAGACGCCGGGACAAGAATCAGCCCCAGCATTTT
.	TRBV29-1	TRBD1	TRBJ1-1	CSAATGTGVTEAFF	TGCAGCGCTGCAACCGGGACAGGGGTTACTGAAGCTTTCTTT
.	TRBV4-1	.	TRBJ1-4	CASSRVEEKLFF	TGCGCCAGCAGCCGAGTCGAAGAAAAACTGTTTTTT
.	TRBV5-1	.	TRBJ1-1	CASSLGVQGAEAFF	TGCGCCAGCAGCTTGGGGGTCCAGGGCGCTGAAGCTTTCTTT
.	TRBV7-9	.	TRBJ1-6	CASSLERVGNSPLHF	TGTGCCAGCAGCTTAGAGAGGGTCGGGAATTCACCCCTCCACTTT
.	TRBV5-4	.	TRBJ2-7	CASSLLTASSYEQYF	TGTGCCAGCAGCTTGTTGACGGCTAGCTCCTACGAGCAGTACTTC
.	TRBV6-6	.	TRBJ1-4	CASTWGEDWFF	TGTGCCAGCACCTGGGGGGAAGATTGGTTTTTT
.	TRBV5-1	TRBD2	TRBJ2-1	CASSPGLAGNNEQFF	TGCGCCAGCAGCCCGGGACTAGCGGGCAACAATGAGCAGTTCTTC
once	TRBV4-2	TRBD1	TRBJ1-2	CASSQAGTGGAYGYTF	TGTGCCAGCAGCCAAGCGGGGACAGGGGGCGCCTATGGCTACACCTTC
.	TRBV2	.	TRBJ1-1	CASSEVKRNTEAFF	TGTGCCAGCAGTGAGGTCAAGAGGAACACTGAAGCTTTCTTT
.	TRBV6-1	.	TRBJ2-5	CASSEQGRQETQYF	TGTGCCAGCAGTGAACAGGGCAGACAAGAGACCCAGTACTTC
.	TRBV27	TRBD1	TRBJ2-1	CASGPRTGFEQFF	TGTGCCAGCGGTCCAAGGACAGGTTTTGAGCAGTTCTTC
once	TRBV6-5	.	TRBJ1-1	CASSRDTGEVTEAFF	TGTGCCAGCAGTCGGGACACGGGTGAAGTGACTGAAGCTTTCTTT
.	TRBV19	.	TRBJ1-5	CASSQSRYQPQHF	TGTGCCAGTAGTCAAAGCCGCTATCAGCCCCAGCATTTT
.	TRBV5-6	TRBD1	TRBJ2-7	CASSLAPGQGFHEQYF	TGTGCCAGCAGCTTGGCCCCAGGACAGGGGTTCCACGAGCAGTACTTC
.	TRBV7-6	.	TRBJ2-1	CASSLGPNNEQFF	TGTGCCAGCAGCTTAGGGCCGAACAATGAGCAGTTCTTC
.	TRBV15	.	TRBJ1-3	CATSRDGAWGNTIYF	TGTGCCACCAGCAGGGATGGGGCATGGGGAAACACCATATATTTT
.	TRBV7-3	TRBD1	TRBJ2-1	CASRYGQGLGEQFF	TGTGCCAGCAGGTACGGACAGGGGTTGGGTGAGCAGTTCTTC
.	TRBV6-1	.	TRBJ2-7	CASSEAWGRGFTYEQYF	TGTGCCAGCAGTGAAGCGTGGGGGAGGGGGTTTACCTACGAGCAGTACTTC
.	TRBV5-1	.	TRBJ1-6	CASSLTGTHNSPLHF	TGCGCCAGCAGCTTGACAGGGACCCATAATTCACCCCTCCACTTT
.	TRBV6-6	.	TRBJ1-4	CASSYFSGSNEKLFF	TGTGCCAGCAGTTACTTTTCAGGGTCGAATGAAAAACTGTTTTTT
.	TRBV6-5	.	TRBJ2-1	CASSYSITSRYNEQFF	TGTGCCAGCAGTTACTCGATAACTAGCAGATACAATGAGCAGTTCTTC
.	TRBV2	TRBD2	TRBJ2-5	CASSDLRGRRQETQYF	TGTGCCAGCAGTGATTTACGCGGGAGGCGGCAAGAGACCCAGTACTTC
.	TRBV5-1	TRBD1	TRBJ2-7	CASSRRTGDGEQYF	TGCGCCAGCAGCCGCCGAACAGGGGACGGGGAGCAGTACTTC
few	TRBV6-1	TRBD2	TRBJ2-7	CASSDLAGGISYEQYF	TGTGCCAGCAGTGATCTAGCGGGGGGGATCTCCTACGAGCAGTACTTC
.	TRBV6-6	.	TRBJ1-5	CASTPEQGPQPQHF	TGTGCCAGCACCCCGGAACAGGGTCCACAGCCCCAGCATTTT
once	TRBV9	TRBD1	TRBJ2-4	CASSVGDRGVAKNIQYF	TGTGCCAGCAGCGTAGGCGACAGGGGCGTAGCCAAAAACATTCAGTACTTC
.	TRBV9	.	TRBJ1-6	CASSVSREGSPLHF	TGTGCCAGCAGCGTATCACGGGAGGGGTCACCCCTCCACTTT
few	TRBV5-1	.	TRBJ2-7	CASGNGQSYEQYF	TGCGCCAGCGGGAACGGACAGTCCTACGAGCAGTACTTC
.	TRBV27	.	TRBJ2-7	CASSPRRGLGEQYF	TGTGCCAGCAGTCCCCGGCGGGGGCTTGGCGAGCAGTACTTC
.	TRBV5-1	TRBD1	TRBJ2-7	CASALQGNNYEQYF	TGCGCCAGCGCCTTACAGGGGAATAATTACGAGCAGTACTTC
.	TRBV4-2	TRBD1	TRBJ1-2	CASSQVFRGRRDYGYTF	TGTGCCAGCAGCCAAGTTTTCAGGGGGCGCCGGGACTATGGCTACACCTTC
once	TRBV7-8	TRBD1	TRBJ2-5	CASSPLQGRETQYF	TGTGCCAGCAGCCCCCTACAGGGGAGAGAGACCCAGTACTTC
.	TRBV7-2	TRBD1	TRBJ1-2	CASSTRQGAGYGYTF	TGTGCCAGCAGCACCAGACAGGGGGCAGGCTATGGCTACACCTTC
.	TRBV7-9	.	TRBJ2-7	CASSPTGGQSYEQYF	TGTGCCAGCAGCCCGACGGGGGGCCAATCCTACGAGCAGTACTTC
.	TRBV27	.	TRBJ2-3	CASIPRTYTGTDTQYF	TGTGCCAGCATTCCCAGGACTTACACGGGGACAGATACGCAGTATTTT
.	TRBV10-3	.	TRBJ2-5	CAISESYIPSLRETQYF	TGTGCCATCAGTGAGTCTTATATCCCTAGCCTCCGAGAGACCCAGTACTTC
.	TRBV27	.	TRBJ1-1	CASSLQGWFSGNTEAFF	TGTGCCAGCAGTCTTCAGGGTTGGTTTTCTGGTAACACTGAAGCTTTCTTT
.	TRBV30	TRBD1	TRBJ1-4	CAFAQGAGELFF	TGTGCCTTCGCACAGGGGGCTGGGGAACTGTTTTTT
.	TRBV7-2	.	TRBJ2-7	CASSLVGGQSYEQYF	TGTGCCAGCAGCTTAGTAGGCGGCCAGTCCTACGAGCAGTACTTC